Presented here are 10 T cell receptor beta chains from one specimen sequenced in a study of a mutant IDH1 vaccine in newly diagnosed glioma. Antigens for these TCRs are unknown. This table comes from immunoSEQ multiplex PCR, and its TCRdb copy is limited to in-frame clones, with some not included. The sample records about 56,000 clones, about 79% being singletons. The time point here: week 47, end of study. Doses of 300 ug of mutant IDH1 20-mer peptide were given with topical imiquimod. Sample: PBMCs, taken from a glioma patient whose treatment included an IDH1 peptide vaccine. Source of these receptors: a man aged 50 to 60 with glioma.

This chain connects TRBV7-9 to TRBJ2-7; D not resolved. The CDR3 extends over 11 amino acids. Germline loops: CDR1 SEHNR, CDR2 FQNEAQ (reference sequence). V was pared by 4 bases and J by 3 bases, with 4 bases between. CDR3 residues: CASSSHYEQYF. CDR3 DNA: TGTGCCAGCAGCTCTCACTACGAGCAGTACTTC. The complete variable domain, with remaining parts taken from reference TRBV7-9 and TRBJ2-7, reads DTGVSQNPRHKITKRGQNVTFRCDPISEHNRLYWYRQTLGQGPEFLTYFQNEAQLEKSRLLSDRFSAERPKGSFSTLEIQRTEQGDSAMYLCASSSHYEQYFGPGTRLTVT.

The chain links TRBV10-3 to TRBJ2-5; tentatively, D is TRBD1 (5 bases). The V end lost 0 bases, the J end lost 4 bases, and 6 bases lay between the germline ends. Germline CDR1 is ENHRY and CDR2 is SYGVKD. This CDR3 contains 13 residues. CDR3 amino acids: CAISESDRETQYF. In nucleotides, the CDR3 is TGTGCCATCAGTGAGTCAGACAGAGAGACCCAGTACTTC.

This rearrangement joins TRBV2 to TRBJ1-2; weak D call: TRBD1 (6 bases). V gave up 7 bases and J gave up 8 bases, with 17 bases separating them. The CDR3 sequence is 13 residues long. CDR1 and CDR2 from the germline V gene are SNHLY and FYNNEI. The CDR3 reads CASNTGRLKGYTF. In DNA, the CDR3 is TGTGCCAGCAACACAGGGAGGTTGAAGGGCTACACCTTC.

The J gene is TRBJ2-1, the V gene TRBV30; unclear D gene. Germline values: CDR1 GTSNPN, CDR2 SVGIG (reference sequence). The germline V and J ends were trimmed by 0 bases and 6 bases, with 0 bases remaining between them. The CDR3 runs 10 residues. This CDR3 is CAWSVNEQFF. Written as DNA, the CDR3 is TGTGCCTGGAGTGTCAATGAGCAGTTCTTC.

The chain is built from TRBV14 and TRBJ1-2; the D gene is possibly TRBD1 (5 bases). Germline values: CDR1 SGHDN, CDR2 FVKESK. The CDR3 has 13 amino acids. V was clipped by 4 bases and J by 1 base, with 7 bases between them. This CDR3 reads CASSPTVNYGYTF. The CDR3 region has the DNA TGTGCCAGCAGCCCGACAGTTAACTATGGCTACACCTTC.

The genes are TRBV18 and TRBJ2-7, with D possibly called TRBD1 or TRBD2 (5 bases each). Germline CDR1 KGHSH, CDR2 LQKENI. The CDR3 runs to 14 residues. V lost 0 bases and J 5 bases, leaving 11 bases between the germline ends. The CDR3: CASSPPAGRHEQYF. The CDR3 bases are TGTGCCAGCTCACCACCGGCAGGGAGACACGAGCAGTACTTC. The variable domain in full, with the rest retrieved from reference TRBV18 and TRBJ2-7, is NAGVMQNPRHLVRRRGQEARLRCSPMKGHSHVYWYRQLPEEGLKFMVYLQKENIIDESGMPKERFSAEFPKEGPSILRIQQVVRGDSAAYFCASSPPAGRHEQYFGPGTRLTVT.

This clone was seen more than once but under ten times. The V and J genes are TRBV11-2 and TRBJ1-3; D remains ambiguous. Per germline, CDR1 SGHAT and CDR2 FQNNGV. The V end lost 5 bases, the J end lost 0 bases, and 5 bases lay between the germline ends. CDR3 length: 13 residues. This chain's CDR3 is CASSLFSGNTIYF. In nucleotides, the CDR3 is TGTGCCAGCAGCCTTTTCTCTGGAAACACCATATATTTT.

The chain couples TRBV28 to TRBJ1-1; the D is unclear. The CDR3 spans 14 residues. Trimming removed 3 bases from V and 0 bases from J, with 8 bases in between. Germline V gives CDR1 MDHEN, CDR2 SYDVKM. CDR3 coding DNA: TGTGCCAGCAGTTTCTCTAGGGTGAACACTGAAGCTTTCTTT. Translated: CASSFSRVNTEAFF.

The chain has TRBV7-2 and TRBJ2-3; weak D call: TRBD2 (7 bases). Germline V gives CDR1 SGHTA, CDR2 FQGNSA. The CDR3 is made up of 16 amino acids. Trimming removed 7 bases at V and 2 bases at J, with 19 bases between. The CDR3 DNA follows: TGTGCCAGCAAAAGGGGTGGCGGGGGCCTCACAGATACGCAGTATTTT. This translates into CASKRGGGGLTDTQYF. Combining the CDR3 with reference TRBV7-2 and TRBJ2-3 gives the whole variable domain GAGVSQSPSNKVTEKGKDVELRCDPISGHTALYWYRQSLGQGLEFLIYFQGNSAPDKSGLPSDRFSAERTGGSVSTLTIQRTQQEDSAVYLCASKRGGGGLTDTQYFGPGTRLTVL.

The CDR3 protein is CASGTSGDSDTQYF. DNA for the CDR3: TGTGCCAGCGGAACTAGCGGGGATTCAGATACGCAGTATTTT. The rearrangement links TRBV18 to TRBJ2-3, with TRBD2 matching over 10 bases. CDR3 length equals 14 residues. Germline V lookup: CDR1 KGHSH, CDR2 LQKENI. With 8 bases clipped from V and 4 bases from J, the junction kept 6 bases outside the gene matches.